These T cell receptor beta chains were read from a single sample in a study of long-term antiretroviral therapy in people with HIV. The protocol was immunoSEQ multiplex PCR, while the TCRdb copy is restricted to in-frame clones and leaves out a portion. This table holds about 20,000 clones, 90% found once. The sequencing here drew on unsorted PBMCs, taken approximately 4.4 years before starting antiretroviral therapy. The source of these receptors is a woman in her thirties with HIV. Both conserved end residues are part of each CDR3. A D gene is named only where the DNA matches it firmly. Only part of the rows carry a size: once, few, many, or a class if the clone is expanded.

clone_size	v_call	j_call	d_call	cdr3_aa	cdr3_nt
.	TRBV7-9	TRBJ1-4	TRBD1	CASSLRTGMEKLFF	TGTGCCAGCAGCTTAAGGACAGGGATGGAAAAACTGTTTTTT
.	TRBV29-1	TRBJ1-1	.	CSGEVNTEAFF	TGCAGCGGTGAAGTGAACACTGAAGCTTTCTTT
.	TRBV19	TRBJ1-1	.	CASSIRGNTEAFF	TGTGCCAGTAGTATAAGGGGGAACACTGAAGCTTTCTTT
.	TRBV30	TRBJ1-2	TRBD1	CAWSRTGDGYTF	TGTGCCTGGAGTCGGACAGGGGATGGCTACACCTTC
.	TRBV7-8	TRBJ2-5	.	CASSVLGAIQETQYF	TGTGCCAGCAGCGTCCTCGGGGCCATTCAAGAGACCCAGTACTTC
.	TRBV11-2	TRBJ1-2	.	CASSSHRDYGYTF	TGTGCCAGCAGCTCCCACAGAGACTATGGCTACACCTTC
.	TRBV18	TRBJ2-7	.	CASSPGTAGEQYF	TGTGCCAGCTCACCAGGGACAGCGGGCGAGCAGTACTTC
.	TRBV7-8	TRBJ1-5	.	CASSPTKPDQPQHF	TGTGCCAGCAGCCCTACAAAACCTGATCAGCCCCAGCATTTT
.	TRBV5-1	TRBJ1-1	.	CASSLDRAMNTEAFF	TGCGCCAGCAGCTTGGACAGAGCGATGAACACTGAAGCTTTCTTT
.	TRBV4-3	TRBJ1-6	TRBD1	CASSQDLEGQGYSYNSPLHF	TGCGCCAGCAGCCAAGATCTGGAGGGACAGGGTTACTCCTATAATTCACCCCTCCACTTT
.	TRBV6-5	TRBJ1-2	.	CASSYSAGARYGYTF	TGTGCCAGCAGTTACTCGGCAGGGGCTCGTTATGGCTACACCTTC
.	TRBV4-3	TRBJ2-7	TRBD1	CASSQGRGQGLSEQYF	TGCGCCAGCAGCCAGGGTCGTGGACAGGGGCTTTCCGAGCAGTACTTC
.	TRBV18	TRBJ1-4	.	CASSSTATNEKLFF	TGTGCCAGCTCCTCGACTGCAACTAATGAAAAACTGTTTTTT
.	TRBV5-8	TRBJ1-5	.	CASSLAIRTAEQPQHF	TGTGCCAGCAGCTTGGCCATTCGGACAGCGGAACAGCCCCAGCATTTT
.	TRBV30	TRBJ1-2	TRBD1	CAWTEQGAEGYTF	TGTGCCTGGACTGAACAGGGGGCGGAGGGCTACACCTTC
.	TRBV9	TRBJ1-1	.	CASSVGGAGRAFF	TGTGCCAGCAGCGTAGGGGGGGCAGGAAGGGCTTTCTTT
.	TRBV5-4	TRBJ2-7	TRBD1	CASSPDRGRSDEQYF	TGTGCCAGCAGCCCCGACAGGGGGCGATCTGACGAGCAGTACTTC
.	TRBV29-1	TRBJ1-4	.	CSVYLSGPSRNEKLFF	TGCAGCGTTTATCTCTCCGGGCCCTCCCGGAATGAAAAACTGTTTTTT
.	TRBV7-2	TRBJ2-7	.	CASSLRKASYEQYF	TGTGCCAGCAGCTTACGCAAGGCTTCCTACGAGCAGTACTTC
.	TRBV12-2	TRBJ2-7	.	CASRLAGTAGDSYEQYF	TGTGCAAGTCGCTTAGCGGGGACAGCGGGGGATTCCTACGAGCAGTACTTC
.	TRBV7-9	TRBJ2-3	TRBD2	CASRWELAGAPDTQYF	TGTGCCAGCAGATGGGAACTAGCGGGGGCACCGGATACGCAGTATTTT
.	TRBV7-6	TRBJ1-3	.	CASSWNSGNTIYF	TGTGCCAGCAGCTGGAACTCTGGAAACACCATATATTTT
once	TRBV19	TRBJ1-5	.	CASSTPLKPQHF	TGTGCCAGTAGTACTCCCTTAAAGCCCCAGCATTTT
.	TRBV2	TRBJ1-5	.	CASSEEVQPQHF	TGTGCCAGCAGTGAGGAGGTTCAGCCCCAGCATTTT
.	TRBV6-5	TRBJ2-7	TRBD1	CASSRTGQGTNEQYF	TGTGCCAGCAGTCGAACGGGACAGGGTACCAACGAGCAGTACTTC
.	TRBV18	TRBJ1-2	TRBD1	CASSAPGQGDGYTF	TGTGCCAGCTCAGCGCCGGGACAGGGGGATGGCTACACCTTC
.	TRBV14	TRBJ1-6	.	CASSPWGFPYNSPLHF	TGTGCCAGCAGCCCGTGGGGCTTCCCCTATAATTCACCCCTCCACTTT
.	TRBV30	TRBJ1-1	.	CAWDGVNTEAFF	TGTGCCTGGGACGGGGTCAACACTGAAGCTTTCTTT
.	TRBV15	TRBJ1-1	.	CATRSGPKAFF	TGTGCCACGAGAAGCGGACCCAAAGCTTTCTTT
.	TRBV7-3	TRBJ1-1	.	CASSDHQNTEAFF	TGTGCCAGCAGCGATCATCAGAACACTGAAGCTTTCTTT
once	TRBV2	TRBJ1-2	TRBD1	CASSRGPPDGYTF	TGTGCCAGCAGCAGGGGGCCGCCTGATGGCTACACCTTC
.	TRBV27	TRBJ2-3	TRBD1	CASTSAGTGHGTDTQYF	TGTGCCAGCACCTCTGCGGGGACAGGGCACGGCACAGATACGCAGTATTTT
.	TRBV6-5	TRBJ1-2	TRBD1	CASSSGTGGVGYTF	TGTGCCAGCAGTTCCGGGACAGGGGGCGTCGGCTACACCTTC
.	TRBV27	TRBJ1-3	.	CASSFTGGNTIYF	TGTGCCAGCAGTTTCACCGGAGGAAACACCATATATTTT
.	TRBV6-5	TRBJ1-3	.	CASSYFRTFSGNTIYF	TGTGCCAGCAGTTACTTCAGGACATTCTCTGGAAACACCATATATTTT
.	TRBV7-2	TRBJ2-1	TRBD1	CASTLRQGGHEQFF	TGTGCCAGCACTTTAAGACAGGGGGGCCATGAGCAGTTCTTC
.	TRBV4-3	TRBJ1-1	.	CASSYRTDMNTEAFF	TGCGCCAGCAGCTACCGGACAGACATGAACACTGAAGCTTTCTTT
.	TRBV19	TRBJ1-1	.	CASSILGIENTEAFF	TGTGCCAGTAGTATTCTCGGTATAGAGAACACTGAAGCTTTCTTT
.	TRBV7-9	TRBJ1-5	.	CASSLGPGKRSNQPQHF	TGTGCCAGCAGCTTAGGGCCCGGGAAAAGGAGCAATCAGCCCCAGCATTTT
.	TRBV5-5	TRBJ2-7	.	CASSLEGGGVEQYF	TGTGCCAGCAGCTTAGAGGGGGGCGGGGTCGAGCAGTACTTC
.	TRBV5-4	TRBJ2-7	.	CASSPGGSGAVEQYF	TGTGCCAGCAGCCCTGGCGGTTCGGGGGCGGTAGAGCAGTACTTC
.	TRBV21-1	TRBJ1-6	.	CASSRTRDRERAGYNSPLHF	TGTGCCAGCAGCAGGACCCGGGACAGGGAGCGGGCGGGGTATAATTCACCCCTCCACTTT
.	TRBV5-1	TRBJ2-7	TRBD1	CASSLDRGHEQYF	TGCGCCAGCAGCCTAGACAGGGGTCACGAGCAGTACTTC
.	TRBV14	TRBJ2-1	.	CASSQAAKSGEQFF	TGTGCCAGCAGCCAAGCTGCCAAATCGGGGGAGCAGTTCTTC
.	TRBV18	TRBJ2-7	TRBD1	CASSKGAISYEQYF	TGTGCCAGCTCAAAGGGGGCGATTTCCTACGAGCAGTACTTC
once	TRBV4-3	TRBJ1-2	TRBD1	CASSQVGQWQAYTF	TGCGCCAGCAGCCAAGTGGGACAGTGGCAAGCCTACACCTTC
.	TRBV11-3	TRBJ2-7	TRBD1	CASSLDTAGGTYEQYF	TGTGCCAGCAGCTTAGATACGGCAGGGGGTACCTACGAGCAGTACTTC
.	TRBV6-4	TRBJ2-1	TRBD1	CASKFQGATEQFF	TGTGCCAGCAAATTTCAGGGGGCAACCGAGCAGTTCTTC
.	TRBV25-1	TRBJ2-7	TRBD1	CASSGFRDRGFDEQYF	TGTGCCAGCAGTGGGTTCCGGGACAGGGGGTTCGACGAGCAGTACTTC
.	TRBV9	TRBJ1-3	.	CASSPSVRGGGNTIYF	TGTGCCAGCAGTCCCTCAGTCAGGGGCGGTGGAAACACCATATATTTT
.	TRBV19	TRBJ1-1	TRBD1	CASDDRDLTEAFF	TGTGCCAGTGATGACAGGGATTTGACTGAAGCTTTCTTT
.	TRBV4-3	TRBJ1-6	.	CASSQGGRASPLHF	TGCGCCAGCAGCCAAGGAGGAAGGGCATCACCCCTCCACTTT
.	TRBV5-4	TRBJ1-2	TRBD1	CASSFGPGTGGGYTF	TGTGCCAGCAGCTTCGGCCCCGGGACAGGCGGAGGCTACACCTTC
.	TRBV5-1	TRBJ1-6	.	CASSLDRVGSYNSPLHF	TGCGCCAGCAGCCTTGACCGGGTAGGCTCCTATAATTCACCCCTCCACTTT
.	TRBV2	TRBJ2-2	TRBD1	CASSLRDRRTGELFF	TGTGCCAGCAGTCTCCGGGACAGGCGCACCGGGGAGCTGTTTTTT
.	TRBV29-1	TRBJ1-4	TRBD1	CSVGDRLRGEKLFF	TGCAGCGTTGGGGACAGGTTGCGGGGCGAAAAACTGTTTTTT